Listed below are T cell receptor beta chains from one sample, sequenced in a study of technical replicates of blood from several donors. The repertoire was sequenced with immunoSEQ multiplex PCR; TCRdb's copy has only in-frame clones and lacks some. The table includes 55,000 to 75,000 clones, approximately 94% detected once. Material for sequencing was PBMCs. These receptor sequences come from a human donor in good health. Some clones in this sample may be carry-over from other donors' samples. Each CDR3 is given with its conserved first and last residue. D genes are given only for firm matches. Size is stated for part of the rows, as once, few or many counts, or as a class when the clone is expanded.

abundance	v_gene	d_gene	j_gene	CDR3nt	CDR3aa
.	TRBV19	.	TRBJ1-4	TGTGCCAGCACCGGGACTGTGGAAAAACTGTTTTTT	CASTGTVEKLFF
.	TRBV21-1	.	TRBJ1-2	TGTGCCAGCAGCAGGGCGGGATGCTATGGCTACACCTTC	CASSRAGCYGYTF
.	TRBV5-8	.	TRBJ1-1	TGTGCCAGCAGTCCGGGCCCCAGGGCGAATGCTTTCTTT	CASSPGPRANAFF
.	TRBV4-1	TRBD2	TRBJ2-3	TGCGCCAGCAGCCAAGAAACGGTGCGGGGGGACACAGATACGCAGTATTTT	CASSQETVRGDTDTQYF
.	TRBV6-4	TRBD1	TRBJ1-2	TGTGCCAGCACCAAGGGGACAGGGTGGGATGGCTACACCTTC	CASTKGTGWDGYTF
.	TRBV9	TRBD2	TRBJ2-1	TGTGCCAGCAGTTCTAGCGGGAGCTCCTACAATGAGCAGTTCTTC	CASSSSGSSYNEQFF
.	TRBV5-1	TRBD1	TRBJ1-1	TGCGCCAGCAGCGCACAGGGGCTTCAAGAAGCTTTCTTT	CASSAQGLQEAFF
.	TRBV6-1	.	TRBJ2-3	TGTGCCAGCAGTTTACAGGGCTCTAGCACAGATACGCAGTATTTT	CASSLQGSSTDTQYF
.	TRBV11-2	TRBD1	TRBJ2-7	TGTGCCAGCAGGGGAACAGGGGGCAACGAGCAGTACTTC	CASRGTGGNEQYF
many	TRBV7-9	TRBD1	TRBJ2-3	TGTGCCAGCAGCGCGCCTCGCTTGGACAGGGGGACAGATACGCAGTATTTT	CASSAPRLDRGTDTQYF
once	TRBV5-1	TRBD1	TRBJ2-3	TGCGCCAGCAGCCAGGGGACAGGGGGGCGCGGGAGCACAGATACGCAGTATTTT	CASSQGTGGRGSTDTQYF
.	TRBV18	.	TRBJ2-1	TGTGCCAGCTCACCCGGGATAGACAATGAGCAGTTCTTC	CASSPGIDNEQFF
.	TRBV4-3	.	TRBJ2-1	TGCGCCAGCAGCCATGGGTCGGACAGTCGGACAGAGCAGTTCTTC	CASSHGSDSRTEQFF
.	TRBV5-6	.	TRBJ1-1	TGTGCCAGCAGCTTAGGCAGCGTTAACACTGAAGCTTTCTTT	CASSLGSVNTEAFF
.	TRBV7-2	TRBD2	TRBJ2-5	TGTGCCAGCAGCAAAGCGGGAGCAGTCGAGACCCAGTACTTC	CASSKAGAVETQYF
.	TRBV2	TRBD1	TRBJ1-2	TGTGCCAGCAGCTGGACAGGGCGAGGCTACACCTTC	CASSWTGRGYTF
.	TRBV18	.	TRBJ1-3	TGTGCCAGCTCACCACAAAAACAGGGACTAACTGGAAACACCATATATTTT	CASSPQKQGLTGNTIYF
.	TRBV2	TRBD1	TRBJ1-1	TGTGCCAGCTTCGACAGGGTGGAGGGTGAAGCTTTCTTT	CASFDRVEGEAFF
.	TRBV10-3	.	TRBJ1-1	TGTGCCATCAGCGGACAGTTGATGAACACTGAAGCTTTCTTT	CAISGQLMNTEAFF
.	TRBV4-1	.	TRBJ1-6	TGCGCCAGCAGCACCGACAGTTATAATTCACCCCTCCACTTT	CASSTDSYNSPLHF
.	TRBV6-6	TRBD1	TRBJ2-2	TGTGCCAGCACCCCGGGACAGGGAAGGACCGGGGAGCTGTTTTTT	CASTPGQGRTGELFF
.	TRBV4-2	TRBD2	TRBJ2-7	TGTGCCAGCAGCCAAGAGGGGGGGTACGAGCAGTACTTC	CASSQEGGYEQYF
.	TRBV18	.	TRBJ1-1	TGTGCCAGCTCACCACAAGAGGGCACAAACACTGAAGCTTTCTTT	CASSPQEGTNTEAFF
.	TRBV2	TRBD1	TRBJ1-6	TGTGCCAGCACCCGGACAGGGGGTAGCTCCTATAATTCACCCCTCCACTTT	CASTRTGGSSYNSPLHF
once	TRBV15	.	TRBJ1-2	TGTGCCACCAGCAGAGGGGGCTCTAACTATGGCTACACCTTC	CATSRGGSNYGYTF
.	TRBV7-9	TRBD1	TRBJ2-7	TGTGCCAGCAGCGTAGGGGGCTCAATGTACGAGCAGTACTTC	CASSVGGSMYEQYF
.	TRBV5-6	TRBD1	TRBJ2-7	TGTGCCAGCAGCTCCCCGGGACAGGGATACGAGCAGTACTTC	CASSSPGQGYEQYF
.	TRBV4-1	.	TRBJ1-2	TGCGCCAGCAGTCATACTGGCGGGGTGGATGGCTACACCTTC	CASSHTGGVDGYTF
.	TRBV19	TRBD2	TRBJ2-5	TGTGCCAGTAGTGACGGACCTTTGGGGGGGGAGACCCAGTACTTC	CASSDGPLGGETQYF
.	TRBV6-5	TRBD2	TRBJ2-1	TGTGCCAGCAGGACGGGAGGCTCCTACAATGAGCAGTTCTTC	CASRTGGSYNEQFF
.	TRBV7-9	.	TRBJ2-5	TGTGCCAGCAGCCGTAGCGTCGGGATTACAGAGACCCAGTACTTC	CASSRSVGITETQYF
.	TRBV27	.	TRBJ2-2	TGTGCCACCTCGGACGTTCTGAGGGCCGGGGAGCTGTTTTTT	CATSDVLRAGELFF
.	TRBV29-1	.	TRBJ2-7	TGCAGCGTTGATACTTACGGGGCCTACGAGCAGTACTTC	CSVDTYGAYEQYF
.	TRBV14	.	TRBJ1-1	TGTGCCAGCAACCCCCCACAGATGAACACTGAAGCTTTCTTT	CASNPPQMNTEAFF
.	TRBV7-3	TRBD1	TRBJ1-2	TGTGCCAGCAGTCAAAGACAGGGGAATGGCTACACCTTC	CASSQRQGNGYTF
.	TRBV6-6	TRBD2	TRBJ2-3	TGTGCCAGCAGTGGGACTAGCGGGAGGGTGGATACGCAGTATTTT	CASSGTSGRVDTQYF
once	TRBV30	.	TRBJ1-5	TGTGCCTGGAGTAAACAGGGTAGTCAGCCCCAGCATTTT	CAWSKQGSQPQHF
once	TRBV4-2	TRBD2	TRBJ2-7	TGTGCCAGCAGCCAAGACTGGGCGGGAGGGTTGTACGAGCAGTACTTC	CASSQDWAGGLYEQYF
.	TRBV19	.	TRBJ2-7	TGTGCCAGTAGTATTATTTACAGGGACCCCGAGCAGTACTTC	CASSIIYRDPEQYF
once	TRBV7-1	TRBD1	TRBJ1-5	TGTGCCAGCAGCCCCGTTACAGGGGTGGATCAGCCCCAGCATTTT	CASSPVTGVDQPQHF
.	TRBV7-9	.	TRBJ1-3	TGTGCCAGCAGAGAGGGGGTCTCTGGAAACACCATATATTTT	CASREGVSGNTIYF
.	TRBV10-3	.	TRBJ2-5	TGTGCCATCAGTGATGGGAGCCCACAAGAGACCCAGTACTTC	CAISDGSPQETQYF
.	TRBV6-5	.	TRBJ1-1	TGTGCCAGCAAAGAGGGGAACACTGAAGCTTTCTTT	CASKEGNTEAFF
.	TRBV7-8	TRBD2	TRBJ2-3	TGTGCCAGCAGCTTAGGACTAGCGGGTAGCACAGATACGCAGTATTTT	CASSLGLAGSTDTQYF